This T cell receptor (beta chain) was identified in a study of graft-versus-host responses after intestinal transplantation. Method: immunoSEQ multiplex PCR; TCRdb's copy keeps in-frame clones and lacks some. Of 35,000 to 45,000 clones in the sample, around nine tenths were seen once. This CDR3 region has 13 residues. Trimming removed 4 bases from V and 7 bases from J; junction bases left unmatched: 3. In germline, CDR1 is SGHKS, CDR2 YYEKEE (reference sequence). This clonotype was obtained from a human patient who received an intestinal transplant, so some T cells may come from the graft donor. Sequenced here: PBMCs, sampled 524 days after transplant. The chain uses TRBV5-5 and TRBJ1-2; 11 nucleotides match TRBD1. The CDR3 DNA reads as TGTGCCAGCAGCGCGGGGACAGGGGGTGGCTACACCTTC. Its protein product is CASSAGTGGGYTF.